Presented here are 4 T cell receptor beta chains from one specimen sequenced in a study of T cells in Graves' hyperthyroidism and ophthalmopathy. Amplified TCR beta CDR3 regions came from RNA transcripts. The primer set for the first-round RT-PCR of the TCR CDR3 was HTBI. TCRdb independently ran MiXCR on the multiplex PCR reads; one entry per CDR3 protein. The data show roughly 530,000 distinct CDR3 sequences, with 17% seen just once and around 17% held by the top ten. Sequencing input: blood. The receptor source for this set is a woman between 18 and 29 years old with Graves' ophthalmopathy.

This clonotype has ten or more counts. The chain carries TRBV28 and TRBJ2-5; D is unresolved. CDR3 length equals 14 residues. Trimming removed 2 bases at V and 2 bases at J, with 9 bases between. Germline CDR1 and CDR2: MDHEN and SYDVKM. The CDR3 sequence is CASSLPVSQETQYF. The CDR3 DNA reads as TGTGCCAGCAGTTTACCAGTGTCACAAGAGACCCAGTACTTC.

This clonotype appeared many times. This sequence joins TRBV27 and TRBJ1-1; 7 bases map to TRBD1. The CDR3 contains 16 residues. V dropped 1 base and J dropped 1; count of bases not matched to a gene: 6. Germline CDR1 and CDR2: MNHEY and SMNVEV (reference sequence). The CDR3 protein is CASSLWGDRANTEAFF. In DNA, the CDR3 is TGTGCCAGCAGTTTATGGGGAGACAGGGCGAACACTGAAGCTTTCTTT.

This clonotype has only one observation. Germline is not matched at one junction end, which may reflect a read error. The rearrangement links TRBV28 to TRBJ1-4; D remains ambiguous. The V gene's germline CDR1 is MDHEN and CDR2 SYDVKM. The CDR3 totals 14 residues. In nucleotides, the CDR3 is TGTGCCAGCAGTTTACTCACAACTAATGGAAAACTGTTTTTT. Encoded protein: CASSLLTTNGKLFF.

V and J are TRBV5-1 and TRBJ1-6; 9 nucleotides align to TRBD1. After removal of 7 bases from V and 6 bases from J, the junction contained 8 bases not matched to a gene. The CDR3 has 15 amino acids. Germline V gene data show CDR1 as SGHRS and CDR2 as YFSETQ. This CDR3 is CASRDRVGGNSPLHF. The CDR3 nucleotides are TGCGCCAGCCGGGACAGGGTTGGAGGTAATTCACCCCTCCACTTT.